These 3 T cell receptor beta chains share one sample of origin, sequenced in a study of long-term antiretroviral therapy in people with HIV. This was the immunoSEQ v3.0 assay at survey level. Sequencing used immunoSEQ multiplex PCR; TCRdb keeps in-frame clones, though not all of them. The top ten clones hold 6% to 6.5% of a sample with about 23,000 clones, around nine tenths of them seen once. Material: unsorted PBMCs, obtained 0.6 years after starting antiretroviral therapy. These receptor sequences come from a man aged 55 to 69 with HIV.

V and J are TRBV21-1 and TRBJ2-7; TRBD2 was called by the table and not checked on the DNA. TRBV21-1 is marked as a pseudogene. The CDR3 is 14 amino acids. For the CDR3, the DNA is TGTGCCAGCAGCAATCAGGGCGGGGCCTACGAGCAGTACTTC. Its protein is CASSNQGGAYEQYF.

This chain joins TRBV7-2 and TRBJ2-5, with D unresolved. CDR1 and CDR2 from the germline V gene are SGHTA and FQGNSA. The V and J ends lost 5 bases and 8 bases respectively, with 18 bases between them. The CDR3 covers 14 residues. For the CDR3, the DNA is TGTGCCAGCAGCCCCACAGCCCCGCGAGTAACCCAGTACTTC. Residues: CASSPTAPRVTQYF.

This chain uses TRBV6-1 with TRBJ2-5; D is unclear. Germline-derived CDR1 and CDR2 are MNHNS and SASEGT. V lost 4 bases and J lost 5, with 11 bases in between. This CDR3 has 13 residues. For the CDR3, the DNA is TGTGCCAGCAGTGTACCGGACGGGGAGACCCAGTACTTC. This gives the protein CASSVPDGETQYF.